The TCR beta chain under discussion was sequenced for a study of shared clonotypes between healthy human individuals. Every one of the donors was a Caucasian adult that lived in Nashville, Tennessee. The CDR3 extends over 15 amino acids. Trimming left V 4 bases short and J 3 bases short, with 16 bases between. Germline lookup yields CDR1 ENHRY and CDR2 SYGVKD. Sequenced by immunoSEQ multiplex PCR; TCRdb stores in-frame clones only, minus some. The sample lists around 500,000 clones, approximately 84% occurring once. Material: PBMCs. The sequence derives from a woman in her thirties or forties in good health. Some clones in this sample may be carry-over from other donors' samples. This chain joins TRBV10-3 and TRBJ2-7; D uncertain. In DNA form, the CDR3 reads TGTGCCATCAGTGCTGGAGAAGGTCCGGGCTACGAGCAGTACTTC. It yields the protein CAISAGEGPGYEQYF.